The T cell receptor beta chain under discussion was sequenced for a study of beta chain features in type 1 diabetes. Study at large: Across every sample, about 100 million sorted cells were examined in total. Study conclusions and caveats: PCR might favor shorter templates, equally in patients and controls. Across all four CD4+ subsets, people with type 1 diabetes showed modestly shorter TCRB CDR3s. Insertions were fewer and deletions more numerous at VDJ junctions in type 1 diabetes patients.

This CDR3 spans 12 amino acids. Germline values: CDR1 WSHSY, CDR2 SAAADI. V lost 6 bases and J 0 bases, leaving 4 bases between the germline ends. Expressed TCRB transcripts were sequenced, since all the RNA that had been isolated was reverse transcribed. This table comes from immunoSEQ multiplex PCR, and its TCRdb copy is limited to in-frame clones, with some not included. The repertoire consists of roughly 170,000 clones, with about 13% occurring once and the leading ten covering 0.55% to 0.8%. Remarks on this clone: The antigen remains unidentified.

The receptor was isolated from a young woman in good health. The sequencing input was central memory CD4+ T cells from blood. The chain is built from TRBV10-2 and TRBJ2-3; D is ambiguous. In nucleotides, the CDR3 is TGCGCCAGCAGCGCGAGCACAGATACGCAGTATTTT. Protein: CASSASTDTQYF.